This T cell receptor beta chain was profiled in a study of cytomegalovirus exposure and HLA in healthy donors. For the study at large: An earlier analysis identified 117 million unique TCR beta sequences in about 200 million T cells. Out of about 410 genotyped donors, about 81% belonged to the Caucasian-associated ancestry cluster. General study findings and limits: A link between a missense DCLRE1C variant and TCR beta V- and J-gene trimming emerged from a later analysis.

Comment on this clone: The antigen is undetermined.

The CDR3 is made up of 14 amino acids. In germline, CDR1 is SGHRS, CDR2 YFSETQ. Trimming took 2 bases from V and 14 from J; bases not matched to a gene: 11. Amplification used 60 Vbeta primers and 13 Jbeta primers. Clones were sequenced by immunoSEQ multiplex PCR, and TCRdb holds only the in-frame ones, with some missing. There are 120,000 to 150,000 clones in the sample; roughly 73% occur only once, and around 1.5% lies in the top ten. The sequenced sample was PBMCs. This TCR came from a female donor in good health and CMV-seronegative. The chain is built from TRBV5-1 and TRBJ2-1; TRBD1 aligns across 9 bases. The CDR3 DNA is TGCGCCAGCAGCTTTGAGGGACAGGGAGGTGATGAGTTCTTC. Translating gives CASSFEGQGGDEFF. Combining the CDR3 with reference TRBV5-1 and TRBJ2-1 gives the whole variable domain KAGVTQTPRYLIKTRGQQVTLSCSPISGHRSVSWYQQTPGQGLQFLFEYFSETQRNKGNFPGRFSGRQFSNSRSEMNVSTLELGDSALYLCASSFEGQGGDEFFGPGTRLTVL.